This is a list of T cell receptor beta chains from one sample in a study of blood T cell repertoires in COVID-19. TCRdb's table, derived via immunoSEQ multiplex PCR, lists solely in-frame clones and lacks some. Altogether approximately 49,000 clones are present, about 63% being singletons, with the ten largest covering just under 9%. The sequenced sample consisted of peripheral blood. These receptor sequences come from a woman aged 65 to 85 with acute or convalescent COVID-19. Each CDR3 is given with its conserved first and last residue. The D gene is left open where the match is weak. Clone size is shown for a subset of rows, as once, few, many or a class of expanded clone.

j_call	clone_size	d_call	v_call	cdr3_nt	cdr3_aa
TRBJ2-7	many	TRBD1	TRBV19	TGTGCCAGTAGGTTCCGGGACAGGGGTTCCTACGAGCAGTACTTC	CASRFRDRGSYEQYF
TRBJ2-3	-	-	TRBV7-3	TGTGCCAGCAGCTTATTCTCAGGCGCAGATACGCAGTATTTT	CASSLFSGADTQYF
TRBJ1-6	-	-	TRBV30	TGTGCCTGGAGTGTACGACCGCACAGGGTCCCAGGGACCTCCTATAATTCACCCCTCCACTTT	CAWSVRPHRVPGTSYNSPLHF
TRBJ2-3	-	-	TRBV19	TGTGCCAGTAGTAGGGACACCTCTAGCACAGATACGCAGTATTTT	CASSRDTSSTDTQYF
TRBJ2-7	-	-	TRBV7-9	TGTGCCAGCTCACCCTCGGTCGAGCAGTACTTC	CASSPSVEQYF
TRBJ2-7	-	TRBD1	TRBV11-2	TGTGCCAGCAGCTTAGTGGGACAGGCGTACGAGCAGTACTTC	CASSLVGQAYEQYF
TRBJ2-2	once	TRBD2	TRBV18	TGTGCCAGCTCACCACAAGCCCCGGGACTAGCGATAACCGGGGAGCTGTTTTTT	CASSPQAPGLAITGELFF
TRBJ2-5	-	-	TRBV5-8	TGTGCCAGCAGCTTGGGACGGGACTGGGGCCAAGAGACCCAGTACTTC	CASSLGRDWGQETQYF
TRBJ2-2	-	TRBD1	TRBV6-5	TGTGCCAGCACCACGACAGGGGCTGACACCGGGGAGCTGTTTTTT	CASTTTGADTGELFF
TRBJ1-4	-	TRBD1	TRBV30	TGTGCCTGGAGTCACCCCGGGACAGGGTCTGAAAAACTGTTTTTT	CAWSHPGTGSEKLFF
TRBJ2-3	-	-	TRBV6-5	TGTGCCAGCAGGGGCGGGGAAGGGAGCACAGATACGCAGTATTTT	CASRGGEGSTDTQYF
TRBJ2-1	-	TRBD2	TRBV10-3	TGTGCCATCAGTGACCCGGATAGCGGGAGGGCCGTTAATGAGCAGTTCTTC	CAISDPDSGRAVNEQFF
TRBJ1-5	-	TRBD1	TRBV7-8	TGTGCCAGCAGCCTCGAACAGGGGGCGGATCAGCCCCAGCATTTT	CASSLEQGADQPQHF
TRBJ2-5	once	-	TRBV15	TGTGCCACCAGCAGGGCCGGGGGAATCCAAGAGACCCAGTACTTC	CATSRAGGIQETQYF
TRBJ1-4	-	TRBD1	TRBV9	TGTGCCAGCAGCGCAGGGTGGACAGGGCCGAAGGATGAAAAACTGTTTTTT	CASSAGWTGPKDEKLFF
TRBJ1-1	-	-	TRBV11-2	TGTGCCAGCAGCCCTGGTTATGGAGGCGTGGGTTCAGCTTTCTTT	CASSPGYGGVGSAFF
TRBJ2-7	-	-	TRBV6-2/TRBV6-3	TGTGCCAGCAGTCGACAGAGCCAAGACGAGCAGTACTTC	CASSRQSQDEQYF
TRBJ2-7	medium-sized	-	TRBV29-1	TGCAGCGTTGAAGGTGGAGTAGCGGAAACCTACGAGCAGTACTTC	CSVEGGVAETYEQYF
TRBJ1-2	-	-	TRBV28	TGTGCCAGCAGTTTAACGGACGGGGAATTCTACACCTTC	CASSLTDGEFYTF
TRBJ2-7	-	-	TRBV6-5	TGTGCCAGCAGCCCGGAGGGGTCTTCCTACGAGCAGTACTTC	CASSPEGSSYEQYF
TRBJ2-5	-	TRBD1	TRBV29-1	TGCAGCGTTGTTGTTAAGGACAGGCGCCAGCCCAAGAGGAACCAGTACTTC	CSVVVKDRRQPKRNQYF
TRBJ1-2	few	TRBD1	TRBV9	TGTGCCAGCAGCCGACAGGGTTTAACGAACTATGGCTACACCTTC	CASSRQGLTNYGYTF
TRBJ2-7	-	TRBD2	TRBV6-5	TGTGCCAGCAGATTCCCGGGGGGCGAGCAGTACTTC	CASRFPGGEQYF